These 18 T cell receptor beta chains originate from one sample sequenced in a study of blood T cell repertoires in COVID-19. Clones were sequenced by immunoSEQ multiplex PCR, and TCRdb holds only the in-frame ones, with some missing. The table records 120,000 or so clones, around 87% of them present only once. Sequenced: peripheral blood. These receptors all come from a woman aged 50 to 60 with acute or convalescent COVID-19.

This rearrangement joins TRBV12-3 or TRBV12-4 to TRBJ1-2; TRBD1 is a possible D gene (6 bases). Trimming removed 8 bases at V and 5 bases at J, with 9 bases between. CDR3 length: 11 amino acids. The CDR3 sequence is CASGGLYGYTF. The CDR3 nucleotides are TGTGCCAGCGGGGGCCTATATGGCTACACCTTC.

This clone has just one count. The chain couples TRBV4-3 to TRBJ2-1; 9 positions match TRBD2. The CDR3 contains 16 residues. Trimming removed 4 bases from V and 3 bases from J; junction bases left unmatched: 7. Germline assignment: CDR1 LGHNA and CDR2 YSLEER. CDR3 sequence: CASSPGAGGDYNEQFF. The CDR3 DNA reads TGCGCCAGCAGCCCCGGGGCGGGGGGGGACTACAATGAGCAGTTCTTC.

The chain links TRBV9 to TRBJ1-2; D is unresolved. This CDR3 comprises 15 residues. V dropped 0 bases and J dropped 0 bases, with 9 bases sitting between them. Germline lookup yields CDR1 SGDLS and CDR2 YYNGEE. The CDR3: CASSVGQTPNYGYTF. CDR3 bases: TGTGCCAGCAGCGTAGGGCAGACTCCTAACTATGGCTACACCTTC.

This chain joins TRBV5-6 and TRBJ2-2, with a weak D call TRBD2 (6 bases). V lost 4 bases to trimming and J lost 5 bases, with 24 bases between them. Looked up from germline, CDR1 is SGHDT and CDR2 is YYEEEE. The CDR3 sequence is 18 residues long. This CDR3 reads CASSAGLGRGIDTGELFF. CDR3 coding DNA: TGTGCCAGCAGCGCCGGGCTGGGTCGGGGGATCGATACCGGGGAGCTGTTTTTT.

The CDR3, as DNA: TGCAGCGTTGAACCGTGGACAGGGGAGAGTTATGGCTACACCTTC. Protein: CSVEPWTGESYGYTF. The V gene is TRBV29-1, the J gene TRBJ1-2, with 9 bases lining up with TRBD1. Germline V gene lookup returns CDR1 SQVTM and CDR2 ANQGSEA. The CDR3 runs to 15 residues. With 2 bases clipped from V and 5 bases from J, the junction kept 9 bases outside the gene matches. Full variable domain (missing parts from reference TRBV29-1 and TRBJ1-2): SAVISQKPSRDICQRGTSLTIQCQVDSQVTMMFWYRQQPGQSLTLIATANQGSEATYESGFVIDKFPISRPNLTFSTLTVSNMSPEDSSIYLCSVEPWTGESYGYTFGSGTRLTVV.

This chain links TRBV7-9 with TRBJ1-1; the D gene is possibly TRBD1 (6 bases). The CDR3 spans 15 residues. V was pared by 8 bases and J by 10 bases, with 26 bases between. Germline V gives CDR1 SEHNR, CDR2 FQNEAQ (reference sequence). CDR3 nucleotides: TGTGCCAGCTCGCCCCTGCAGGACAGTCGGGACCCAGCTTTCTTT. Translating it yields CASSPLQDSRDPAFF. Looking up the rest from reference TRBV7-9 and TRBJ1-1 gives the full variable domain: DTGVSQNPRHKITKRGQNVTFRCDPISEHNRLYWYRQTLGQGPEFLTYFQNEAQLEKSRLLSDRFSAERPKGSFSTLEIQRTEQGDSAMYLCASSPLQDSRDPAFFGQGTRLTVV.

J is TRBJ1-5 and V is TRBV5-6; TRBD1 aligns across 7 bases. Germline V CDR1 and CDR2: SGHDT, YYEEEE. The J segment lost 2 bases and the V segment lost 4 bases, leaving 6 bases of the junction unmatched. The CDR3 contains 15 residues. The CDR3 DNA reads TGTGCCAGCAGCGAGACCGGACAGGGCAATCAGCCCCAGCATTTT. Its protein product is CASSETGQGNQPQHF.

This clone occurred a few times. The CDR3 spells CASSFPGTLTYGYTF. CDR3 nucleotide sequence: TGTGCCAGCAGTTTCCCCGGGACATTAACTTATGGCTACACCTTC. This rearrangement joins TRBV6-2 or TRBV6-3 to TRBJ1-2; D is possibly TRBD1 (6 bases). Trimming took 4 bases from V and 5 from J, leaving 17 bases between them. This CDR3 has 15 residues. From germline, CDR1 is MNHEY and CDR2 SVGEGT.

The chain recombines TRBV13 with TRBJ1-2; D gene ambiguous. The CDR3 sequence is 15 residues long. Germline lookup yields CDR1 PRHDT and CDR2 FYEKMQ (reference sequence). Trimming stripped 5 bases from V and 4 bases from J, with 17 bases between. The CDR3 DNA reads as TGTGCCAGCAGCCCAATGGGCACCTTCTTCTATGGCTACACCTTC. Protein product: CASSPMGTFFYGYTF. The full variable domain, with the rest looked up from reference TRBV13 and TRBJ1-2, is AAGVIQSPRHLIKEKRETATLKCYPIPRHDTVYWYQQGPGQDPQFLISFYEKMQSDKGSIPDRFSAQQFSDYHSELNMSSLELGDSALYFCASSPMGTFFYGYTFGSGTRLTVV.

CDR3 in amino acids: CASSLDSGIYNEQFF. In nucleotides, the CDR3 is TGTGCCAGCAGCTTAGATAGCGGGATCTACAATGAGCAGTTCTTC. The rearrangement uses TRBV7-2 and TRBJ2-1, with 8 bases identical to TRBD2. CDR1 and CDR2 from the germline V gene are SGHTA and FQGNSA. CDR3 size: 15 residues. J gave up 3 bases and V 1 base, and 2 bases lay outside the gene matches.

V gene TRBV12-3 or TRBV12-4 combines with J gene TRBJ2-3; TRBD2 is a possible D gene (5 bases). V lost 1 base, J lost 9 bases, and 11 bases lay in between. The CDR3 runs 13 residues. The CDR3 bases are TGTGCCAGCAGTTTAGATCCCTCGGGGACGCAGTATTTT. Translated, it gives CASSLDPSGTQYF.

J is TRBJ1-1 and V is TRBV4-1, with 9 bases identical to TRBD1. The CDR3 has 17 residues. Germline V lookup: CDR1 MGHRA, CDR2 YSYEKL. V lost 1 base to trimming and J lost 0 bases; unmatched junction nucleotides: 6. As DNA, the CDR3 is TGCGCCAGCAGCCAAGCGTTTACAGGGGGCATGAACACTGAAGCTTTCTTT. This gives the protein CASSQAFTGGMNTEAFF.

For this clone: One end of the junction does not line up with germline, which may come from a read error. The genes are TRBV12-5 and TRBJ2-3; 9 bases line up with TRBD2. This CDR3 has 17 amino acids. The germline gives CDR1 LGHNT, CDR2 FRNRAP. The CDR3 sequence is CARGLGGGGAIGDTQYF. CDR3 DNA sequence: TGTGCTCGTGGTTTGGGCGGCGGGGGGGCCATTGGGGATACGCAGTATTTT.

This clone was observed a single time. This rearrangement joins TRBV11-2 to TRBJ1-3; tentatively, D is TRBD1 (5 bases). There are 15 residues in the CDR3. Trimming removed 3 bases from V and 0 bases from J, with 9 bases in between. Germline V gives CDR1 SGHAT, CDR2 FQNNGV. The CDR3 region has the DNA TGTGCCAGCAGCTTGGGGCAGCTCTCTGGAAACACCATATATTTT. Protein sequence: CASSLGQLSGNTIYF.

The chain uses TRBV5-4 and TRBJ2-3, with D hard to call. From germline, CDR1 is SGHNT and CDR2 YYREEE (reference sequence). V was clipped by 2 bases and J by 2 bases, with 6 bases between them. The CDR3 length is 13 residues. The CDR3 loop is CASSLQLTDTQYF. In DNA form, the CDR3 reads TGTGCCAGCAGCTTACAGCTCACAGATACGCAGTATTTT.

This clone showed up just once. The rearrangement uses TRBV7-8 and TRBJ2-3; the match to TRBD2 covers 7 bases. Germline CDR1 SGHVS, CDR2 FQNEAQ. Germline trimming cut 3 bases from V and 4 bases from J; bases unmatched to any gene: 13. This CDR3 spans 17 amino acids. CDR3 DNA sequence: TGTGCCAGCAGCTTGTCTCACGGCAGTGGGGGGGCAGATACGCAGTATTTT. Amino acid sequence: CASSLSHGSGGADTQYF. Complete variable domain (other parts from reference TRBV7-8 and TRBJ2-3): GAGVSQSPRYKVAKRGQDVALRCDPISGHVSLFWYQQALGQGPEFLTYFQNEAQLDKSGLPSDRFFAERPEGSVSTLKIQRTQQEDSAVYLCASSLSHGSGGADTQYFGPGTRLTVL.

This rearrangement joins TRBV19 to TRBJ2-3; TRBD2 might be the D (6 bases). V was shortened by 6 bases and J by 0 bases, with 13 bases between the two germline ends. The germline V gene has CDR1 LNHDA and CDR2 SQIVND (reference sequence). This CDR3 has 15 amino acids. The CDR3 loop reads CASRNMGLSTDTQYF. CDR3 nucleotide sequence: TGTGCCAGTAGAAACATGGGACTGAGCACAGATACGCAGTATTTT.

This sequence joins TRBV10-1 and TRBJ2-3; 14 bases map to TRBD2. Germline trimming cut 4 bases from V and 3 bases from J; bases unmatched to any gene: 6. Germline V gene data show CDR1 as WNHNN and CDR2 as SYGVQD (reference sequence). This CDR3 comprises 17 residues. This CDR3 reads CASSGGLAGELTDTQYF. CDR3 bases: TGCGCCAGCAGTGGGGGACTAGCGGGAGAGTTAACAGATACGCAGTATTTT.